These 27 T cell receptor beta chains came from one sample sequenced in a study of blood T cell repertoires in COVID-19. TCRdb's table, derived via immunoSEQ multiplex PCR, lists solely in-frame clones and lacks some. In the table there are approximately 130,000 clones, approximately 77% of which are singletons. Sequences were obtained from peripheral blood. Receptors were obtained from a man older than 75 with acute or convalescent COVID-19.

This clone has ten or more counts. The chain joins TRBV7-2 to TRBJ2-5; 9 bases match TRBD2. The junction had 13 bases not matched to a gene; V was cut back by 5 bases and J by 6 bases. CDR3 length: 16 amino acids. CDR1 is SGHTA and CDR2 is FQGNSA in the germline V gene. This CDR3 reads CASSTRGGTSLKTQYF. For the CDR3, the DNA is TGTGCCAGCAGCACCCGGGGCGGGACTAGCCTGAAGACCCAGTACTTC.

The chain combines TRBV24-1 with TRBJ1-2, with D uncertain. Germline V gene lookup returns CDR1 KGHDR and CDR2 SFDVKD. The CDR3 totals 13 residues. With 3 bases removed from V and 4 bases from J, the gap between germline ends came to 8 bases. CDR3 sequence (DNA): TGTGCCACCAGTGATGAACGGGGCTATGGCTACACCTTC. Its translation: CATSDERGYGYTF.

The chain employs TRBV19 and TRBJ2-7; the D gene is possibly TRBD1 (6 bases). V dropped 8 bases and J dropped 4 bases, with 9 bases sitting between them. Looked up from germline, CDR1 is LNHDA and CDR2 is SQIVND (reference sequence). The CDR3 length is 11 residues. The DNA of the CDR3 is TGTGCCAGTGGCACAGGGTACGAGCAGTACTTC. Protein sequence: CASGTGYEQYF.

J is TRBJ1-1 and V is TRBV18, with D perhaps matching TRBD1 (5 bases). CDR1 is KGHSH, CDR2 LQKENI, per germline. Trimming pared 6 bases from V and 1 base from J, leaving 12 bases between. This CDR3 is built from 14 residues. CDR3 coding DNA: TGTGCCAGCTCCGATACAGGACAGAACACTGAAGCTTTCTTT. Translating gives CASSDTGQNTEAFF.

The chain couples TRBV7-8 to TRBJ1-2; D might be TRBD1 (5 bases). V gave up 6 bases and J gave up 2 bases, with 10 bases separating them. The germline gives CDR1 SGHVS, CDR2 FQNEAQ. This CDR3 has 13 residues. The CDR3 is CASSPGQNYGYTF. In DNA form, the CDR3 reads TGTGCCAGCAGTCCCGGACAAAACTATGGCTACACCTTC.

The chain is built from TRBV2 and TRBJ1-4, with a tentative D call TRBD1 (6 bases). The CDR3 length is 15 residues. Germline V gene lookup returns CDR1 SNHLY and CDR2 FYNNEI. V was cut by 3 bases and J by 4 bases, with 12 bases left in between. The CDR3 DNA reads TGTGCCAGCAGTGATCAACAGGGATATAATGAAAAACTGTTTTTT. Translation gives CASSDQQGYNEKLFF.

This chain uses TRBV4-2 with TRBJ1-1; perhaps TRBD1 as D (6 bases). The germline CDR1 and CDR2 sequences are LGHNA and YNFKEQ. This CDR3 has 15 residues. V was pared by 0 bases and J by 5 bases, with 13 bases between. Written as DNA, the CDR3 is TGTGCCAGCAGCCAAGAACGAGGGGGACGGACTGAAGCTTTCTTT. As protein: CASSQERGGRTEAFF.

The chain carries TRBV4-2 and TRBJ2-5; 8 bases are shared with TRBD2. J lost 5 bases, V lost 4 bases, and 9 bases had no gene match. The germline V gene has CDR1 LGHNA and CDR2 YNFKEQ. CDR3 size: 15 residues. The CDR3, as DNA: TGTGCCAGCAGCCCGAGAACGGGGGGGCGGGAGACCCAGTACTTC. Protein: CASSPRTGGRETQYF.

V gene TRBV6-5 combines with J gene TRBJ1-2; TRBD1 aligns across 10 bases. The ends lost 6 bases at V and 8 bases at J; junction bases unmatched: 12. The length of the CDR3 is 15 residues. CDR1 is MNHEY and CDR2 is SVGAGI in the germline V gene. CDR3 nucleotide sequence: TGTGCCAGCAGGGACAGGGGGGAGAGATCGGGAGGCTACACCTTC. Translation gives CASRDRGERSGGYTF.

This clone appeared once. The V call is TRBV6-1, the J call TRBJ1-5; D gene unclear. Trimming left V 0 bases short and J 9 bases short, with 15 bases between. Per the germline V gene, CDR1 is MNHNS and CDR2 is SASEGT. This CDR3 has 15 amino acids. CDR3 DNA sequence: TGTGCCAGCAGTGAAGCGCTGGGTCAGGATGGGCCCCAGCATTTT. Residues: CASSEALGQDGPQHF.

This clone has just one count. The J gene is TRBJ2-3, the V gene TRBV11-3; no definite D call. Germline CDR1 is SGHNT and CDR2 is YENEEA. The CDR3 has 14 amino acids. V lost 4 bases and J lost 2, with 10 bases in between. DNA of the CDR3: TGTGCCAGCAGCTCCGAGGCAGTCACAGATACGCAGTATTTT. The encoded protein is CASSSEAVTDTQYF.

This clone was seen only once. V and J are TRBV27 and TRBJ2-3; TRBD2 matches at 12 bases. Germline V gene sequence: CDR1 MNHEY, CDR2 SMNVEV (reference sequence). After removal of 3 bases from V and 5 bases from J, the junction contained 6 bases not matched to a gene. CDR3 length: 16 residues. CDR3 bases: TGTGCCAGCAGTTTGCTAGCGGGGGGGCTGAGAGATACGCAGTATTTT. Amino acid sequence: CASSLLAGGLRDTQYF.

The chain joins TRBV6-2 or TRBV6-3 to TRBJ2-7; 12 nucleotides line up with TRBD1. V was pared by 1 base and J by 5 bases, with 3 bases of the junction left unmatched. CDR3 length: 15 residues. Germline-derived CDR1 and CDR2 are MNHEY and SVGEGT. The CDR3: CASSYWDRGLDEQYF. CDR3 in DNA: TGTGCCAGCAGTTACTGGGACAGGGGGCTCGACGAGCAGTACTTC.

There are a few counts of this clone. The chain joins TRBV9 to TRBJ1-2; 8 bases are shared with TRBD1. The germline CDR1 and CDR2 sequences are SGDLS and YYNGEE. The CDR3 has 16 residues. The J segment lost 0 bases and the V segment lost 5 bases, leaving 9 bases of the junction unmatched. CDR3 nucleotide sequence: TGTGCCAGCAGGGTTCCGGCACAGGGGGCTAACTATGGCTACACCTTC. Translating gives CASRVPAQGANYGYTF.

For the CDR3, the DNA is TGCGCCAGCAGCTTAGGGGGTGGAAGCTACGAGCAGTACTTC. Translated, it gives CASSLGGGSYEQYF. The rearrangement uses TRBV5-1 and TRBJ2-7; TRBD1 is a possible D gene (6 bases). CDR1 is SGHRS, CDR2 YFSETQ, per germline. V was shortened by 2 bases and J by 3 bases, with 12 bases between the two germline ends. The CDR3 sequence is 14 residues long.

The V call is TRBV6-1, the J call TRBJ1-2; tentative D call: TRBD1 (5 bases). The CDR3 runs to 17 residues. Germline lookup yields CDR1 MNHNS and CDR2 SASEGT. Between the trimmed V and J ends, which lost 0 bases and 3 bases, there was a span of 17 bases. CDR3 residues: CASSEALPGEFHYGYTF. The CDR3 DNA reads as TGTGCCAGCAGTGAAGCGCTTCCGGGGGAGTTCCACTATGGCTACACCTTC.

CDR3 in amino acids: CASSQPRTGWTGELFF. In nucleotides, the CDR3 is TGTGCCAGCAGCCAGCCCCGGACAGGGTGGACCGGGGAGCTGTTTTTT. This chain connects TRBV28 to TRBJ2-2; 8 nucleotides line up with TRBD1. Germline values: CDR1 MDHEN, CDR2 SYDVKM. With V trimmed by 6 bases and J by 5 bases, 11 bases remained unmatched. The CDR3 consists of 16 residues.

This sequence joins TRBV5-1 and TRBJ2-1; 9 bases align to TRBD2. Trimming cost V 4 bases and J 4 bases; bases outside gene matches: 9. Germline V gene data show CDR1 as SGHRS and CDR2 as YFSETQ. This CDR3 comprises 16 residues. The CDR3 loop is CASSPLGGGVYNEQFF. CDR3 bases: TGCGCCAGCAGCCCGTTGGGCGGGGGGGTATACAATGAGCAGTTCTTC.

In this sample, this clone turned up once. Other DNA sequences from this sample encode an identical CDR3 as well. The DNA for the CDR3 is TGCAGTGCAAGTCGGACAGGAGTTTACAATGAGCAGTTCTTC. This sequence encodes CSASRTGVYNEQFF. J is TRBJ2-1 and V is TRBV20-1; 7 bases map to TRBD1. J was trimmed by 4 bases and V by 6 bases; bases with no gene match: 9. The CDR3 spans 14 residues. Germline-derived CDR1 and CDR2 are DFQATT and SNEGSKA (reference sequence).

This clone was detected once. This chain uses TRBV9 with TRBJ2-5, with 7 bases aligning to TRBD1. The CDR3 spans 14 residues. With 7 bases clipped from V and 5 bases from J, the junction kept 11 bases outside the gene matches. The germline gives CDR1 SGDLS, CDR2 YYNGEE. The CDR3 spells CASGKRGHGETQYF. The CDR3 DNA sequence: TGTGCCAGCGGAAAGAGGGGGCACGGCGAGACCCAGTACTTC.

The chain has TRBV15 and TRBJ2-3; TRBD1 matches 9 bases. V shed 3 bases and J 9 bases; nucleotides not matched to a gene: 10. CDR1 and CDR2 (germline): LNHNV, YYDKDF (reference sequence). The CDR3 length is 15 residues. CDR3 amino acids: CATSSAGQGLRTQYF. The CDR3 region has the DNA TGTGCCACCAGCAGCGCGGGACAGGGACTCAGGACGCAGTATTTT.

The chain has TRBV18 and TRBJ2-2; D remains ambiguous. This CDR3 is 16 amino acids long. V lost 3 bases and J lost 1, with 12 bases in between. Germline assignment: CDR1 KGHSH and CDR2 LQKENI. The CDR3 is CASSPSRKVNTGELFF. CDR3 coding DNA: TGTGCCAGCTCACCCTCGAGGAAAGTGAACACCGGGGAGCTGTTTTTT.

The chain has TRBV5-4 and TRBJ2-6, with D hard to call. The CDR3 is made up of 16 amino acids. Germline V gene sequence: CDR1 SGHNT, CDR2 YYREEE (reference sequence). The germline V and J ends were trimmed by 0 bases and 1 base, with 8 bases remaining between them. Here the CDR3 DNA reads TGTGCCAGCAGCTTGGACAGTAAGTCTGGGGCCAACGTCCTGACTTTC. It encodes CASSLDSKSGANVLTF.

V and J are TRBV5-1 and TRBJ2-1, with D perhaps matching TRBD2 (5 bases). Per the germline V gene, CDR1 is SGHRS and CDR2 is YFSETQ. The CDR3 is 14 residues long. Between the trimmed V and J ends, which lost 2 bases and 10 bases, there was a span of 16 bases. The CDR3: CASSLNSGRGEQFF. The CDR3 DNA follows: TGCGCCAGCAGCTTAAATTCAGGCCGGGGAGAGCAGTTCTTC.

This chain connects TRBV19 to TRBJ1-4, with D uncertain. The germline V gene has CDR1 LNHDA and CDR2 SQIVND (reference sequence). V shed 0 bases and J shed 1 base, with 9 bases lying between them. This CDR3 comprises 16 residues. The CDR3 DNA reads TGTGCCAGTAGTATAGAGCGAGGGCGAACTAATGAAAAACTGTTTTTT. Amino acid sequence: CASSIERGRTNEKLFF.

V usage is TRBV5-1 and J usage is TRBJ1-2, with TRBD1 as a possible D gene (5 bases). The CDR3 is made up of 15 amino acids. Trimming pared 0 bases from V and 4 bases from J, leaving 13 bases between. Germline-derived CDR1 and CDR2 are SGHRS and YFSETQ. In DNA form, the CDR3 reads TGCGCCAGCAGCTTGGGCCAGGCCGGGGGCTATGGCTACACCTTC. As protein: CASSLGQAGGYGYTF.

The sample holds a few counts of this clone. V is TRBV5-1 and J is TRBJ2-3, with D perhaps matching TRBD1 (5 bases). Germline V gene data show CDR1 as SGHRS and CDR2 as YFSETQ. CDR3 size: 14 residues. Trimming shortened V by 0 bases and J by 4 bases, and 9 bases separated the two germline ends. The CDR3 spells CASSLEGPADTQYF. In DNA form, the CDR3 reads TGCGCCAGCAGCTTGGAGGGGCCCGCAGATACGCAGTATTTT.